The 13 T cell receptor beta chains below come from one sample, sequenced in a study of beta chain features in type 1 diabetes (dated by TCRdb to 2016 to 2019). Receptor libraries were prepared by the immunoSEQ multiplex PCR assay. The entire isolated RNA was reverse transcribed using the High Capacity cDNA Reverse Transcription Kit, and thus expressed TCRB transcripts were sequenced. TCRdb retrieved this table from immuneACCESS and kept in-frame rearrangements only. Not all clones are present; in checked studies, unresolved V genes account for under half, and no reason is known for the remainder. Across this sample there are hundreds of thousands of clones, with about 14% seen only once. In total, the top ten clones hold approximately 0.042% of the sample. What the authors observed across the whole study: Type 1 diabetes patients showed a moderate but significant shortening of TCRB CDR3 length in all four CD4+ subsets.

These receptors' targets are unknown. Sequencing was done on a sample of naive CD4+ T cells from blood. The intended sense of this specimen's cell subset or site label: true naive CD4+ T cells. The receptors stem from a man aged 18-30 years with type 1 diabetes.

In DNA, the CDR3 is TGTGCCTGGAGCGCCTGGACTAGCGGGAGTAACTACGAGCAGTACTTC. Translation gives CAWSAWTSGSNYEQYF. The chain recombines TRBV30 with TRBJ2-7; 13 nucleotides agree with TRBD2. With 3 bases clipped from V and 3 bases from J, the junction kept 8 bases outside the gene matches. CDR1 GTSNPN and CDR2 SVGIG come from the germline V gene (reference sequence). CDR3 length: 16 residues. The entire variable domain, with the rest obtained from reference TRBV30 and TRBJ2-7, is as follows: SQTIHQWPATLVQPVGSPLSLECTVEGTSNPNLYWYRQAAGRGLQLLFYSVGIGQISSEVPQNLSASRPQDRQFILSSKKLLLSDSGFYLCAWSAWTSGSNYEQYFGPGTRLTVT.

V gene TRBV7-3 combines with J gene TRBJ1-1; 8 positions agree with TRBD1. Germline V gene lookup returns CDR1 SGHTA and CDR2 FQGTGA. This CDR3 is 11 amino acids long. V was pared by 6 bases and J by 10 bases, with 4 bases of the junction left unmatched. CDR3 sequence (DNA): TGTGCCAGCAGTCAGGGGGCCGGAGCTTTCTTT. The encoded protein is CASSQGAGAFF. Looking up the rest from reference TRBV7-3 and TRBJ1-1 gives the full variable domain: GAGVSQTPSNKVTEKGKYVELRCDPISGHTALYWYRQSLGQGPEFLIYFQGTGAADDSGLPNDRFFAVRPEGSVSTLKIQRTERGDSAVYLCASSQGAGAFFGQGTRLTVV.

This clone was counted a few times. The CDR3 here is CASTPGLADEQFF. In DNA, the CDR3 is TGTGCCAGCACACCGGGGCTGGCGGATGAGCAGTTCTTC. The V gene is TRBV6-5, the J gene TRBJ2-1, with D perhaps being TRBD1 or TRBD2 (5 bases each). Germline lookup yields CDR1 MNHEY and CDR2 SVGAGI. V lost 7 bases to trimming and J lost 8 bases, with 15 bases between them. The CDR3 is 13 amino acids.

This CDR3 is CASSQEGLRGPELFF. In DNA, the CDR3 is TGCGCCAGCAGCCAAGAGGGGCTTCGGGGGCCCGAGCTGTTTTTT. The V and J genes are TRBV4-3 and TRBJ2-2; D tentatively fits TRBD1 or TRBD2 (6 bases each). V lost 0 bases and J 11 bases, leaving 16 bases between the germline ends. This CDR3 has 15 amino acids. Germline loops: CDR1 LGHNA, CDR2 YSLEER.

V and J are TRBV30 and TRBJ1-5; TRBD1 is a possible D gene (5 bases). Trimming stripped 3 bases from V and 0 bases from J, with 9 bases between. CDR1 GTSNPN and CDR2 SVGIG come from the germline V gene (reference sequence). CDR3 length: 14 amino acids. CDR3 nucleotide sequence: TGTGCCTGGAGCCGGGGGAATAGCAATCAGCCCCAGCATTTT. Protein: CAWSRGNSNQPQHF.

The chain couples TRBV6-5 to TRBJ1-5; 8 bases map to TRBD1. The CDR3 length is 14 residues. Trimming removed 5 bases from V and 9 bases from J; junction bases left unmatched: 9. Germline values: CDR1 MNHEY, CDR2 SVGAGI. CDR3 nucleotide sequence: TGTGCCAGCAGTGCCGGACAGGGAACGATGCCCCAGCATTTT. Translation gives CASSAGQGTMPQHF.

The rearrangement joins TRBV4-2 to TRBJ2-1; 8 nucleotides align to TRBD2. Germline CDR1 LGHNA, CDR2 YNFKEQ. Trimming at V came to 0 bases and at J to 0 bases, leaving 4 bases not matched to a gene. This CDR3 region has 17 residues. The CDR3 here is CASSQDVTSGSYNEQFF. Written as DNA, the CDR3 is TGTGCCAGCAGCCAAGATGTAACTAGCGGCTCCTACAATGAGCAGTTCTTC.

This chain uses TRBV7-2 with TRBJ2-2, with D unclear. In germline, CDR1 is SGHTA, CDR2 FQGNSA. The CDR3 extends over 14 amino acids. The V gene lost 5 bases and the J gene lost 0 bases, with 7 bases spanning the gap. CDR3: CASSPVTNTGELFF. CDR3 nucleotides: TGTGCCAGCAGCCCCGTTACGAACACCGGGGAGCTGTTTTTT.

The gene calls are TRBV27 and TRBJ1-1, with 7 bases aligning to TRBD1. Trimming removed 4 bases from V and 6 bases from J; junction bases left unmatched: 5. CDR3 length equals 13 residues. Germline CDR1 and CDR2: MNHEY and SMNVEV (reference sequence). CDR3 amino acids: CASSSYRGPEAFF. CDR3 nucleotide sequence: TGTGCCAGCAGTTCCTACAGGGGACCTGAAGCTTTCTTT.

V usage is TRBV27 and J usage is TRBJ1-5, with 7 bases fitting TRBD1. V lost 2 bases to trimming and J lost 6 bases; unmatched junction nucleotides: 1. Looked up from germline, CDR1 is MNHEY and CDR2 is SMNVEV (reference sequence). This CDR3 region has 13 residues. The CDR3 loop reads CASSLQGGQPQHF. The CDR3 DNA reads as TGTGCCAGCAGTTTACAGGGGGGTCAGCCCCAGCATTTT.

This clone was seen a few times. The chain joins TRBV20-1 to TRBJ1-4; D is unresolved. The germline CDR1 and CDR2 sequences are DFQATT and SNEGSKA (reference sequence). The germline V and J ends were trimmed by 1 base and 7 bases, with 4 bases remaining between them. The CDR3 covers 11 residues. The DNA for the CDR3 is TGCAGTGCTAGAGTCGTTGAAAAACTGTTTTTT. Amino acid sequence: CSARVVEKLFF.

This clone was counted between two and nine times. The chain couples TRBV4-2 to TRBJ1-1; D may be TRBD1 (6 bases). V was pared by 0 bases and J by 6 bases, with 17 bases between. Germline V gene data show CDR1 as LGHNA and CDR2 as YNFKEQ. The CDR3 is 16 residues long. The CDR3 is CASSQDFGGKRPEAFF. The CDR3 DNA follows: TGTGCCAGCAGCCAAGATTTCGGGGGCAAGCGGCCTGAAGCTTTCTTT.

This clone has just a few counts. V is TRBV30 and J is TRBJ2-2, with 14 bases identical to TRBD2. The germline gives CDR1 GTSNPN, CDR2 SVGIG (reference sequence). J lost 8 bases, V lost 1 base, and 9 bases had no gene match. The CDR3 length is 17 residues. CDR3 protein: CAWSESGLAGVGGELFF. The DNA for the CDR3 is TGTGCCTGGAGTGAATCGGGACTAGCGGGAGTGGGAGGGGAGCTGTTTTTT. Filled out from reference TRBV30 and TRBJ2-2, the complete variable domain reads SQTIHQWPATLVQPVGSPLSLECTVEGTSNPNLYWYRQAAGRGLQLLFYSVGIGQISSEVPQNLSASRPQDRQFILSSKKLLLSDSGFYLCAWSESGLAGVGGELFFGEGSRLTVL.